This TCR beta chain was identified during a study of shared clonotypes between healthy human individuals (dated by TCRdb to 2018 to 2020). Some background on the complete study: The cohort included three men and a couple of women between 18 and 49 years of age. Leukapheresis yielded between about 0.94 and 8.9 billion PBMCs per donor. To estimate repertoire size and how much clonotype sharing occurs between individuals, the study deeply sequenced the blood TCR repertoires of roughly 5 healthy adults. For each donor, CD4 naive and CD4 memory were each given three plates, CD8 naive was given two plates, and CD8 memory was given one plate. To increase sequencing depth and limit assay-specific biases, TCR repertoire library preparation and sequencing were carried out by different laboratories using diverse techniques. Results and caveats for the whole study, not just this receptor: Only blood was sampled, and tissue TCR repertoires likely differ from those in blood. Incomplete sequencing was indicated by rarefaction of sorted-subset datasets, despite the large sequencing depth. Based on pairwise subsampling, the degree of clonotype sharing among donors was expected to be affected by sequencing depth. Larger estimated clonotype richness was generally found for naive subsets than for memory subsets. Compared with non-shared clonotypes, the clonotypes found in all four sorted-subset donors had higher generation probabilities. The genetic and exposure-history diversity represented was limited by the small number of donors. Across four donors, roughly 5% of naive CD4, approximately 3.6% of naive CD8, 2.3% of memory CD4, and under 0.45% of memory CD8 clonotypes were shared.

CD8 naive samples consisted of CD45RO-negative cells that were positively selected for CCR7, yielding a CD45RA+CCR7+ population without TemRA cells. Donors were healthy HIV-negative adults with no recently reported acute infections or vaccinations. Every donor was a Caucasian adult residing in Nashville, Tennessee, USA. Blood was obtained by leukapheresis, after which PBMCs were separated by Ficoll-Histopaque density gradient centrifugation and cryopreserved in liquid nitrogen vapor phase. Analytical flow cytometry was used to check the purity and quantity of each magnetically sorted T cell population. Genomic DNA was isolated from every sorted fraction and measured by UV absorbance on a Nanodrop 2000c. V has 5 bases trimmed and J has 1 base trimmed; junction bases matching no gene number 7. The germline V gene (reference sequence) sets CDR1 to LNHDA and CDR2 to SQIVND. The CDR3 spans 16 residues, from the cysteine through the phenylalanine. Solely the CDR3 DNA is kept, with 48 bases framed from the first base.

TCR CDR3 regions were amplified from genomic DNA by multiplex PCR using the deep immunoSEQ assay. Extracted genomic DNA from each cell subset was spread evenly across all wells of several immunoSEQ 96-well plates, with each plate serving as a replicate. Each replicate PCR for sorted subsets received approximately 200 ng genomic DNA, equal to 30,000 or so T cell genomes. Purified libraries were measured with a Qubit 3.0 fluorometer, size-checked on a Bioanalyzer 2100, and measured again with the KAPA Library Quantification kit. Each immunoSEQ 96-well plate was sequenced on its own single-read 150-cycle Illumina NextSeq 550 flow cell. The published analysis was carried out like this. Because the immunoSEQ output included only junctional sequences and no quality scores, the filtering could not be the same as the filtering used for full-length reads. Sequences were annotated with PyIR, a Python wrapper for IgBLAST v1.9, and V/J genes and CDR3 were assigned using IMGT germline references. Reads were filtered out if the reads had weak V/J assignments (E-value above 1e-6), no CDR3, stop codons, out-of-frame junctions, or ambiguous translated residues. A V3J clonotype was defined by an identical inferred V gene, J gene, and CDR3 amino acid sequence. To compute the percentage overlap between repertoires, the number of shared unique clonotypes was divided by the size of the smaller repertoire. Richness of each repertoire was evaluated using RTK rarefaction, the Chao1 estimator, and Recon v2.1 estimates of unobserved clonotypes. OLGA was used to compute generation probabilities for all TCRbeta clonotypes that the gDNA method yielded from a few donors. In its TCRdb copy, this immuneACCESS table keeps in-frame sequences only and misses some clones. Where compared with another copy, unresolved V genes explain less than half of these, and the others have no known cause. The V and J calls and clone size are taken from that table; D and trimming were inferred from the DNA. For this sample the table gives 700,000 to 950,000 clones, of which about 96% were detected only once. The biggest ten clones account for about 0.22% of the sample.

On this clone itself: What antigen it recognizes has not been identified. The input lacks base qualities; no much larger clone sits a single base away.

Sequencing was done on a sample of naive CD8+ T cells sorted from blood. This specimen's cell subset or site label, interpreted: CD45RA+CCR7+. The TCR originated in a man aged 25-45 years in good health. Recombination connected TRBV19 to TRBJ2-1; 8 central bases correspond to TRBD2. The DNA is as follows: TGTGCCAGTAGTCGGGCTAGCGGGCCTTCCTACAATGAGCAGTTCTTC. Translated, it reads CASSRASGPSYNEQFF.